The 18 T cell receptor beta chains below all came from one sample that was sequenced in a study of blood T cells in healthy people across ages. Using a J-beta primer mix together with a sample-barcoded 5' primer, a second PCR was run for about 6 to 12 cycles. From the 5' RACE reads, TCRdb called clonotypes with MiXCR, one entry per CDR3 protein. The sample records hundreds of thousands of distinct CDR3 sequences, over 40% being singletons. The material sequenced was blood. These receptors originate from a woman older than 75 in good health.

The table lists this clonotype with many counts. V gene TRBV5-1 combines with J gene TRBJ2-3, with 13 bases that match TRBD2. The V gene's germline CDR1 is SGHRS and CDR2 YFSETQ. The CDR3 contains 16 residues. Germline trimming cut 2 bases from V and 4 bases from J; bases unmatched to any gene: 4. The CDR3 is CASSFALAGGADTQYF. Here the CDR3 DNA reads TGCGCCAGCAGCTTCGCACTAGCGGGAGGGGCAGATACGCAGTATTTT. The entire variable domain, with the rest obtained from reference TRBV5-1 and TRBJ2-3, is as follows: KAGVTQTPRYLIKTRGQQVTLSCSPISGHRSVSWYQQTPGQGLQFLFEYFSETQRNKGNFPGRFSGRQFSNSRSEMNVSTLELGDSALYLCASSFALAGGADTQYFGPGTRLTVL.

This clonotype was picked up many times. The chain combines TRBV27 with TRBJ1-2; maybe TRBD1 (5 bases). This CDR3 is built from 12 residues. Germline loops: CDR1 MNHEY, CDR2 SMNVEV (reference sequence). V lost 5 bases and J 5 bases, leaving 9 bases between the germline ends. The CDR3 loop reads CASSKAGYGYTF. The DNA for the CDR3 is TGTGCCAGCAGTAAGGCAGGGTATGGCTACACCTTC.

The chain joins TRBV6-6 to TRBJ2-5; D ambiguous. Looked up from germline, CDR1 is MNHNY and CDR2 is SVGAGI (reference sequence). The V and J ends lost 2 bases and 4 bases respectively, with 5 bases between them. The CDR3 is made up of 12 amino acids. CDR3 region: CASSYGPETQYF. DNA for the CDR3: TGTGCCAGCAGTTACGGGCCAGAGACCCAGTACTTC.

The rearrangement uses TRBV28 and TRBJ1-5; D perhaps matches TRBD1 (6 bases). The CDR3 is made up of 14 amino acids. Looked up from germline, CDR1 is MDHEN and CDR2 is SYDVKM. Trimming cost V 4 bases and J 2 bases, with 9 bases left between them. The CDR3, as DNA: TGTGCCAGCAGTTGGGGGCGTGGCAATCAGCCCCAGCATTTT. The encoded protein is CASSWGRGNQPQHF.

This clonotype was found many times. A much larger clone is a single base away; this may be a read error. The chain employs TRBV6-5 and TRBJ2-3; the match to TRBD1 covers 8 bases. The CDR3 extends over 15 amino acids. Per the germline V gene, CDR1 is MNHEY and CDR2 is SVGAGI. Unmatched junction bases numbered 9, after V lost 4 bases and J lost 6 bases. CDR3 region: CASSSGDRPRDTQYF. The CDR3 nucleotides read TGTGCCAGCAGTTCTGGGGACAGGCCGAGGGATACGCAGTATTTT.

The V and J genes are TRBV14 and TRBJ2-3, with TRBD1 matching 9 bases. The CDR3 consists of 17 residues. Unmatched junction bases numbered 8, after V lost 0 bases and J lost 4 bases. Germline-derived CDR1 and CDR2 are SGHDN and FVKESK. CDR3 nucleotides: TGTGCCAGCAGCCAAGAGTGGGGGACAGGGTTCGCAGATACGCAGTATTTT. Translation: CASSQEWGTGFADTQYF.

The CDR3 region is CASSPRAGASEQFF. The CDR3 DNA reads as TGTGCCAGCAGCCCAAGGGCCGGGGCCAGTGAGCAGTTCTTC. This chain joins TRBV7-8 and TRBJ2-1; D may match TRBD1 or TRBD2 (5 bases each). This CDR3 spans 14 amino acids. Trimming took 5 bases from V and 9 from J, leaving 17 bases between them. The germline CDR1 and CDR2 sequences are SGHVS and FQNEAQ.

The chain employs TRBV3-1 and TRBJ2-5; TRBD2 aligns across 7 bases. Germline V lookup: CDR1 LGHDT, CDR2 YNNKEL (reference sequence). This CDR3 has 12 residues. V shed 3 bases, J shed 11 bases, and the junction held 6 bases outside the gene matches. CDR3 residues: CASSHREVSQYF. Here the CDR3 DNA reads TGTGCCAGCAGCCACCGGGAGGTCTCGCAGTACTTC.

This chain connects TRBV28 to TRBJ1-2, with D unclear. The germline CDR1 and CDR2 sequences are MDHEN and SYDVKM. This CDR3 region has 13 residues. The V end lost 7 bases, the J end lost 0 bases, and 9 bases lay between the germline ends. CDR3 DNA sequence: TGTGCCAGCACTCCTCCTGCTAACTATGGCTACACCTTC. Protein product: CASTPPANYGYTF.

The gene calls are TRBV29-1 and TRBJ1-4; D might be TRBD1 (5 bases). The CDR3 extends over 14 amino acids. Per germline, CDR1 SQVTM and CDR2 ANQGSEA. The V end was cut by 3 bases, the J end by 4 bases, with 12 bases between. CDR3 amino acids: CSVEMQGGNEKLFF. DNA of the CDR3: TGCAGCGTTGAGATGCAGGGTGGTAATGAAAAACTGTTTTTT.

As regards this clonotype: This may come from a read error, since a much larger clone is one base off. V gene TRBV10-3 combines with J gene TRBJ2-4; a possible D gene is TRBD2 (5 bases). CDR1 and CDR2 from the germline V gene are ENHRY and SYGVKD. With 2 bases removed from V and 7 bases from J, the gap between germline ends came to 12 bases. The CDR3 is 14 amino acids. CDR3 in DNA: TGTGCCATCAGTGAGGCGACGGGGTCGAACATTCAGTACTTC. Translated, it gives CAISEATGSNIQYF.

DNA for the CDR3: TGTGCCAGCAGCCCCGACCTGAGGGGCTACACCTTC. Translated, it gives CASSPDLRGYTF. V gene TRBV11-1 combines with J gene TRBJ1-2; no firm D call. Germline-derived CDR1 and CDR2 are SGHAT and FQDESV (reference sequence). The length of the CDR3 is 12 residues. Trimming took off 5 bases at V and 8 bases at J, with 12 bases between the two ends.

In this sample, this clonotype turned up many times. The chain recombines TRBV12-5 with TRBJ1-4; no firm D call. The CDR3 runs to 15 residues. V lost 0 bases and J 10 bases, leaving 15 bases between the germline ends. Germline V gene lookup returns CDR1 LGHNT and CDR2 FRNRAP. The CDR3 nucleotides read TGTGCTAGTGGTTTGGTACCGAAGGCCGTCGGAAAACTGTTTTTT. This sequence encodes CASGLVPKAVGKLFF.

This clonotype was detected a few times. V usage is TRBV9 and J usage is TRBJ1-2; no definite D call. Germline CDR1 is SGDLS and CDR2 is YYNGEE. The length of the CDR3 is 13 residues. Between the trimmed V and J ends, which lost 4 bases and 3 bases, there was a span of 10 bases. As DNA, the CDR3 is TGTGCCAGCAGCCCCCAAAGTGACTATGGCTACACCTTC. It is translated as CASSPQSDYGYTF.

This clonotype was recorded a few times. The CDR3 spells CASHGLAGNEQYF. CDR3 DNA: TGTGCCAGCCATGGACTAGCGGGAAATGAGCAGTACTTC. V is TRBV2 and J is TRBJ2-5; TRBD2 matches at 12 bases. Germline lookup yields CDR1 SNHLY and CDR2 FYNNEI. V was pared by 8 bases and J by 11 bases, with 9 bases of the junction left unmatched. This CDR3 is 13 amino acids long. The full variable domain, its missing parts supplied by reference TRBV2 and TRBJ2-5, is EPEVTQTPSHQVTQMGQEVILRCVPISNHLYFYWYRQILGQKVEFLVSFYNNEISEKSEIFDDQFSVERPDGSNFTLKIRSTKLEDSAMYFCASHGLAGNEQYFGPGTRLLVL.

This clonotype was counted between two and nine times. The chain couples TRBV6-1 to TRBJ2-7, with 9 bases aligning to TRBD1. V was pared by 5 bases and J by 7 bases, with 15 bases of the junction left unmatched. Germline lookup yields CDR1 MNHNS and CDR2 SASEGT. The CDR3 has 16 amino acids. The CDR3 is CASSTTPIGQGREQYF. CDR3 DNA sequence: TGTGCCAGCAGTACCACACCAATCGGACAGGGGAGAGAGCAGTACTTC.

The chain uses TRBV6-5 and TRBJ2-1, with 11 bases lining up with TRBD2. This CDR3 spans 14 amino acids. With V trimmed by 5 bases and J by 7 bases, 4 bases remained unmatched. Germline V gene sequence: CDR1 MNHEY, CDR2 SVGAGI. The CDR3 sequence is CASSRLAGRNEQFF. The CDR3 region has the DNA TGTGCCAGCAGTAGACTAGCGGGAAGGAATGAGCAGTTCTTC.

The chain combines TRBV27 with TRBJ2-3; unclear D gene. Germline assignment: CDR1 MNHEY and CDR2 SMNVEV (reference sequence). CDR3 size: 19 residues. Between the trimmed V and J ends, which lost 3 bases and 0 bases, there was a span of 22 bases. DNA for the CDR3: TGTGCCAGCAGTTTTTCTCTTGCCTATAAAGAGACTAGCACAGATACGCAGTATTTT. Amino acids: CASSFSLAYKETSTDTQYF.